The entry below describes one T cell receptor (beta chain). The antigen is undetermined. These data originate in a study of post-analysis software for immune sequencing data. On the study more broadly: Clinical courses comprised relapsing-remitting, secondary progressive and progressive-relapsing multiple sclerosis. Whole-study results and caveats: Relative to controls, patients with multiple sclerosis showed significantly lower normalized Chao1 diversity.

cDNA libraries for TCR beta contained unique molecular identifiers. Each sample of roughly 0.95 to 10 million input T cells yielded 500,000 or so cDNA molecules, so each molecule approximated one T cell. TCRdb recomputed calls from the PCR reads with MiXCR, one row per CDR3 protein. The sample records 750,000 to 950,000 distinct CDR3 sequences, about 50% being singletons. The receptor was derived from a girl aged 10-17 years with multiple sclerosis. Sequencing was carried out using blood.

The CDR3 coding sequence is TGTGCCAGCAGCCAAGGATCCTTGACAGGGACTAACTATGGCTACACCTTC. Translated: CASSQGSLTGTNYGYTF. This chain uses TRBV4-2 with TRBJ1-2; TRBD1 aligns across 7 bases. The CDR3 loop spans 17 amino acids. The germline CDR1 and CDR2 sequences are LGHNA and YNFKEQ. Trimming at V came to 1 base and at J to 0 bases, leaving 8 bases not matched to a gene.